The next 2 T cell receptor beta chains were all read from a single sample in a study of blood T cell repertoires in COVID-19 (TCRdb year 2020). Libraries were made using the immunoSEQ multiplex PCR assay. This immuneACCESS table, as held by TCRdb, lists in-frame sequences with V and J called but not all clones. Of the missing ones, under half trace to an unresolved V gene in checked studies; the others have no known cause. The sample yields around 240,000 clones; more than 65% were counted once. The ten biggest clones cover about 1.5% of the sample. The sequencing input was peripheral blood. The receptors were sampled from a woman in her thirties or forties who had recovered from COVID-19.

V is TRBV4-3 and J is TRBJ1-2; 10 bases agree with TRBD1. The CDR3 extends over 15 amino acids. Trimming cost V 4 bases and J 8 bases; bases outside gene matches: 10. In germline, CDR1 is LGHNA, CDR2 YSLEER. CDR3 sequence: CASSRSRDRGRGYTF. The DNA of the CDR3 is TGCGCCAGCAGCCGCAGCCGGGACAGGGGAAGAGGCTACACCTTC.

The CDR3 protein is CASSFHPRTSGGATDTQYF. The CDR3 nucleotides read TGTGCCAGCAGTTTTCACCCCCGGACTAGCGGGGGGGCCACAGATACGCAGTATTTT. This chain uses TRBV6-2 or TRBV6-3 with TRBJ2-3, with 15 bases aligning to TRBD2. The CDR3 has 19 residues. Germline values: CDR1 MNHEY, CDR2 SVGEGT. V lost 4 bases to trimming and J lost 2 bases; unmatched junction nucleotides: 10.